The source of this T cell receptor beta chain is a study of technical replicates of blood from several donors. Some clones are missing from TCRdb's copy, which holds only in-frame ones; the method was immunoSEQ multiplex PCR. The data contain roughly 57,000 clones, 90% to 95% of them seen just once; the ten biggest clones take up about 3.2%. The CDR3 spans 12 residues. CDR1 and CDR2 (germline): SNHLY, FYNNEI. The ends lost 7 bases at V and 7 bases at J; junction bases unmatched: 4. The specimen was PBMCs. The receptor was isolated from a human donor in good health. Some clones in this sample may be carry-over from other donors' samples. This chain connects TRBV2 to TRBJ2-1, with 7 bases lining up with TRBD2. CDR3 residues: CASTLGGNEQFF. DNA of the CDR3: TGTGCCAGCACCCTCGGGGGGAATGAGCAGTTCTTC.